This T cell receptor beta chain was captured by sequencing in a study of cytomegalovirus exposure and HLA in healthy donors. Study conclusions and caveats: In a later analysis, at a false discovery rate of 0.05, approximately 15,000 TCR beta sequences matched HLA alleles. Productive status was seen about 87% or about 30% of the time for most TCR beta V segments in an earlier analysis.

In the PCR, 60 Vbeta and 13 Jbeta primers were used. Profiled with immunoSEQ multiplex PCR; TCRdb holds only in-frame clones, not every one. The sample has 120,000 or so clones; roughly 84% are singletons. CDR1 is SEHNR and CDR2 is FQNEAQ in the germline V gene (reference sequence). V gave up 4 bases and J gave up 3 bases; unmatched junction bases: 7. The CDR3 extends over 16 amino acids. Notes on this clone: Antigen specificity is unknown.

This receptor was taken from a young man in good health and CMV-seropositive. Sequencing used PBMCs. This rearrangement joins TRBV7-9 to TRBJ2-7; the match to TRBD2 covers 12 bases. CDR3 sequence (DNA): TGTGCCAGCAGCTCAACTAGCGGGGGGAACTTCTACGAGCAGTACTTC. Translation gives CASSSTSGGNFYEQYF.